Presented here are 20 T cell receptor beta chains from one specimen sequenced in a study of blood T cell repertoires in COVID-19. Sequencing used immunoSEQ multiplex PCR; TCRdb keeps in-frame clones, though not all of them. Altogether 65,000 to 95,000 clones are present, roughly three quarters being singletons, with the ten largest covering about a third. Sequences were obtained from peripheral blood. Every receptor here comes from a man aged 55 to 69 with COVID-19, enrolled during active disease.

This clone was recorded once. V and J are TRBV9 and TRBJ2-7, with a possible D match to TRBD2 (5 bases). V was cut by 4 bases and J by 4 bases, with 18 bases left in between. Germline CDR1 SGDLS, CDR2 YYNGEE. This CDR3 region has 15 residues. The CDR3 DNA reads as TGTGCCAGCAGCCCGGGGTCGTCCTCGGAATACGAGCAGTACTTC. Translation: CASSPGSSSEYEQYF.

This clone was observed a handful of times. The chain recombines TRBV3-1 (or the pseudogene TRBV3-2) with TRBJ2-6; D is ambiguous. The germline V gene has CDR1 LGHDT and CDR2 YNNKEL (reference sequence). Trimming left V 0 bases short and J 4 bases short, with 4 bases between. This CDR3 has 14 amino acids. CDR3 sequence (DNA): TGTGCCAGCAGCCAAGAATCGGGGGCCAACGTCCTGACTTTC. Protein product: CASSQESGANVLTF.

This clone has just a few counts. The V call is TRBV7-9, the J call TRBJ2-1; 11 bases are shared with TRBD2. CDR3 length equals 17 residues. Germline V gene data show CDR1 as SEHNR and CDR2 as FQNEAQ (reference sequence). Germline trimming cut 5 bases from V and 8 bases from J; bases unmatched to any gene: 14. This CDR3 reads CASSPDTGTSGWDEQFF. In DNA form, the CDR3 reads TGTGCCAGCAGCCCCGACACGGGGACTAGCGGTTGGGATGAGCAGTTCTTC. Based on the CDR3 plus reference TRBV7-9 and TRBJ2-1, the full variable domain is DTGVSQNPRHKITKRGQNVTFRCDPISEHNRLYWYRQTLGQGPEFLTYFQNEAQLEKSRLLSDRFSAERPKGSFSTLEIQRTEQGDSAMYLCASSPDTGTSGWDEQFFGPGTRLTVL.

The table lists this clone with a count of one. This chain links TRBV3-1 (or the pseudogene TRBV3-2) with TRBJ2-1; 10 positions agree with TRBD2. Germline V lookup: CDR1 LGHDT, CDR2 YNNKEL (reference sequence). The CDR3 loop spans 19 amino acids. Trimming cost V 4 bases and J 8 bases; bases outside gene matches: 20. The CDR3 nucleotides read TGTGCCAGCAGCCCTATAAATCCCCACTTAGCGGGGGGCCGAGATGAGCAGTTCTTC. Translated: CASSPINPHLAGGRDEQFF.

The V and J genes are TRBV4-2 and TRBJ2-3; the D gene is possibly TRBD1 (7 bases). Germline CDR1 is LGHNA and CDR2 is YNFKEQ. Trimming removed 2 bases from V and 4 bases from J, with 19 bases in between. This CDR3 comprises 17 residues. The CDR3 bases are TGTGCCAGCAGCCAAATAGGGGGCGGGATCGGGTCAGATACGCAGTATTTT. Its translation: CASSQIGGGIGSDTQYF.

This clone was counted between two and nine times. The chain has TRBV3-1 (or the pseudogene TRBV3-2) and TRBJ2-2; possible D gene TRBD1, 5 bases. V shed 8 bases and J shed 4 bases, with 11 bases lying between them. The CDR3 spans 13 residues. Per the germline V gene, CDR1 is LGHDT and CDR2 is YNNKEL (reference sequence). CDR3 loop: CASQGSPTGELFF. Written as DNA, the CDR3 is TGTGCCAGCCAGGGTTCCCCCACCGGGGAGCTGTTTTTT.

The chain combines TRBV6-5 with TRBJ2-7; 9 bases match TRBD1. After removal of 8 bases from V and 4 bases from J, the junction contained 6 bases not matched to a gene. The CDR3 is 13 residues long. CDR1 and CDR2 from the germline V gene are MNHEY and SVGAGI. In DNA, the CDR3 is TGTGCCAGCCACGACAGGGGGAGGTACGAGCAGTACTTC. Translated, it gives CASHDRGRYEQYF.

V usage is TRBV20-1 and J usage is TRBJ1-2; D call uncertain. Trimming took 6 bases from V and 8 from J, leaving 13 bases between them. The CDR3 runs 11 residues. Germline CDR1 is DFQATT and CDR2 is SNEGSKA (reference sequence). The chain's CDR3 is CSALEAPGYTF. The CDR3 DNA reads TGCAGTGCCTTGGAGGCTCCGGGCTACACCTTC.

J is TRBJ1-5 and V is TRBV6-1; 9 nucleotides align to TRBD1. Germline CDR1 MNHNS, CDR2 SASEGT. This CDR3 comprises 17 residues. V was pared by 4 bases and J by 1 base, with 8 bases of the junction left unmatched. CDR3 loop: CASSASQGAQSNQPQHF. The CDR3, as DNA: TGTGCCAGCAGTGCCTCACAGGGGGCGCAAAGCAATCAGCCCCAGCATTTT.

This clone occurred a few times. CDR3 in DNA: TGTGCCAGCTCACCACCGACGACATTCTACGAGCAGTACTTC. Encoded protein: CASSPPTTFYEQYF. This rearrangement joins TRBV18 to TRBJ2-7; D remains ambiguous. There are 14 residues in the CDR3. The germline V gene has CDR1 KGHSH and CDR2 LQKENI. V was trimmed by 0 bases and J by 3 bases, leaving 9 bases between them.

This chain connects TRBV20-1 to TRBJ2-1; D might be TRBD2 (6 bases). The germline gives CDR1 DFQATT, CDR2 SNEGSKA (reference sequence). There are 16 residues in the CDR3. The V and J ends lost 3 bases and 12 bases respectively, with 27 bases between them. The CDR3 coding sequence is TGCAGTGCTAGTCGTGTCTTTGGGTCGATCCGGGACTTGCAGTTCTTC. It translates to CSASRVFGSIRDLQFF.

The rearrangement links TRBV29-1 to TRBJ2-7; 7 bases are a match to TRBD1. The CDR3 consists of 12 residues. V gave up 7 bases and J gave up 5 bases; unmatched junction bases: 8. The germline CDR1 and CDR2 sequences are SQVTM and ANQGSEA. CDR3 loop: CSAVTGSDEQYF. The CDR3 DNA reads as TGCAGCGCCGTGACAGGGTCCGACGAGCAGTACTTC.

The DNA of the CDR3 is TGTGCCAGCAGCCGACAGGGTGTCCGCTACGAGCAGTACTTC. This sequence encodes CASSRQGVRYEQYF. The chain uses TRBV3-1 (or the pseudogene TRBV3-2) and TRBJ2-7, with 7 bases that match TRBD1. J was trimmed by 3 bases and V by 4 bases; bases with no gene match: 6. The CDR3 runs 14 residues. CDR1 is LGHDT, CDR2 YNNKEL, per germline (reference sequence).

The rearrangement links TRBV6-6 to TRBJ2-5; 9 bases map to TRBD2. The trim removed 7 bases at V and 5 bases at J, leaving 8 bases unmatched. CDR1 is MNHNY, CDR2 SVGAGI, per germline (reference sequence). The CDR3 spans 14 residues. In nucleotides, the CDR3 is TGTGCCAGCACCCCGCGGGGGGGCTTCGAGACCCAGTACTTC. Translating it yields CASTPRGGFETQYF.

This clone was detected only a few times. This chain joins TRBV6-5 and TRBJ1-1; no clear D. CDR1 MNHEY and CDR2 SVGAGI come from the germline V gene. Deletions cut 4 bases from V and 0 bases from J, with 3 bases between. The CDR3 length is 12 residues. This CDR3 reads CASSFMNTEAFF. The CDR3 DNA is TGTGCCAGCAGTTTTATGAACACTGAAGCTTTCTTT.

The chain carries TRBV18 and TRBJ2-6, with a weak D call TRBD2 (6 bases). The CDR3 loop spans 19 amino acids. In germline, CDR1 is KGHSH, CDR2 LQKENI. Trimming pared 2 bases from V and 0 bases from J, leaving 17 bases between. CDR3: CASSPFTRENGSGANVLTF. In DNA, the CDR3 is TGTGCCAGCTCACCATTTACACGGGAGAACGGCTCTGGGGCCAACGTCCTGACTTTC.

This clone was picked up a small number of times. A much larger clone differs by one base, so this may be a read error. This chain connects TRBV5-5 to TRBJ2-3; 7 nucleotides line up with TRBD2. V gave up 10 bases and J gave up 14 bases; unmatched junction bases: 28. CDR1 is SGHKS, CDR2 YYEKEE, per germline (reference sequence). The CDR3 totals 16 residues. CDR3 nucleotide sequence: TGTGCCTGCTGCTTGGGTGGGGGGGGGAGGGCCCTCCCTGGGTATTTT. This translates into CACCLGGGGRALPGYF.

This clone was seen a handful of times. The chain joins TRBV19 to TRBJ1-5; no reliable D call. CDR3 length: 15 amino acids. V was pared by 5 bases and J by 0 bases, with 11 bases between. Germline V gene data show CDR1 as LNHDA and CDR2 as SQIVND (reference sequence). CDR3: CASSPSQISNQPQHF. The CDR3 coding sequence is TGTGCCAGTAGTCCCTCCCAGATTAGCAATCAGCCCCAGCATTTT.

The chain links TRBV13 to TRBJ1-1, with 8 bases aligning to TRBD1. V was clipped by 3 bases and J by 4 bases; unmatched bases: 7. This CDR3 has 15 amino acids. CDR1 PRHDT and CDR2 FYEKMQ come from the germline V gene (reference sequence). The CDR3 protein is CASSFGPDRATEAFF. The CDR3 DNA follows: TGTGCCAGCAGCTTCGGGCCGGACAGGGCCACTGAAGCTTTCTTT.

This clone has a single count. The genes are TRBV7-3 and TRBJ2-3, with a tentative D call TRBD1 (5 bases). With 2 bases removed from V and 0 bases from J, the gap between germline ends came to 9 bases. This CDR3 comprises 15 residues. Germline assignment: CDR1 SGHTA and CDR2 FQGTGA. The CDR3 region is CASSLQGKSTDTQYF. The CDR3 DNA follows: TGTGCCAGCAGCTTACAGGGCAAAAGCACAGATACGCAGTATTTT.